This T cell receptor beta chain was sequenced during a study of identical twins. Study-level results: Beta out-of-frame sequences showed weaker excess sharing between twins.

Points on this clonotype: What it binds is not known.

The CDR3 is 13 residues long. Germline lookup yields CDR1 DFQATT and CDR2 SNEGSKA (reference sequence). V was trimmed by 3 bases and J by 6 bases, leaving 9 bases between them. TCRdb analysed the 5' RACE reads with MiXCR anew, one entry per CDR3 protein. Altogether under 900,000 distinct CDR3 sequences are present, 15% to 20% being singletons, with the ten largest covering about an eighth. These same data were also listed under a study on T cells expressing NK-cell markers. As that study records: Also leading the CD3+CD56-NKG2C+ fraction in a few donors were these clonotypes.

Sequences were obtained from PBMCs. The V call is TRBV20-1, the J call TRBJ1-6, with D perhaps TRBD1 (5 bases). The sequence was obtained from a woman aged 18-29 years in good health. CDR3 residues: CSASTGVNSPLHF. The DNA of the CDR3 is TGCAGTGCTAGTACGGGGGTTAATTCACCCCTCCACTTT.